The entry that follows covers one T cell receptor beta chain sequence. Data came from immunoSEQ multiplex PCR; TCRdb stores just in-frame clones and leaves some out. The sample shows 250,000 to 300,000 clones, 88% of them seen only once. These data originate in a study of blood T cell repertoires in COVID-19. In the study overall: Acute and convalescent COVID-19 samples came from the United States, Italy and Spain. T cells, B-cell-depleted T cells, or PBMCs supplied cDNA or gDNA.

This CDR3 is 17 amino acids long. V lost 3 bases and J 0 bases, leaving 12 bases between the germline ends. Germline V gene data show CDR1 as MRHNA and CDR2 as SNTAGT. Sequencing was carried out using PBMCs or T cells enriched from blood (not recorded which). The genes are TRBV6-4 and TRBJ1-6; D is undetermined. The sequence was collected from a woman under 40 who had recovered from COVID-19. The CDR3 DNA reads as TGTGCCAGCAGTGAGTTCGGTTTAAACTCCTATAATTCACCCCTCCACTTT. It encodes CASSEFGLNSYNSPLHF.